This TCR beta chain was recovered during a study of blood T cell repertoires in COVID-19. Study-wide background: PBMCs, B-cell-depleted T cells, or T cells provided the cDNA or gDNA that made up the material.

Authors' data handling: Scientists estimated how many nucleated cells there were by amplifying reference gene primers. This table comes from immunoSEQ multiplex PCR, and its TCRdb copy is limited to in-frame clones, with some not included. D and trimming were read from the DNA, whereas the V and J calls and clone size are those reported in that table. The data hold 150,000 to 200,000 clones, with approximately 90% observed a single time. The CDR3 length is 13 residues. V shed 1 base and J 9 bases; nucleotides not matched to a gene: 6. Germline V CDR1 and CDR2: MGHDK, SYGVNS. The sequenced sample consisted of peripheral blood. This sequence originates from a human donor in a cohort sampled during active COVID-19. This sequence joins TRBV25-1 and TRBJ2-7; 7 nucleotides match TRBD1. The CDR3 spells CASSESGQAAQYF. In DNA form, the CDR3 reads TGTGCCAGCAGTGAATCAGGACAGGCCGCGCAGTACTTC.